This T cell receptor (beta chain) was identified during a study of T cells in narcolepsy. Study-wide context: Enrolled donors included narcolepsy type 1 or type 2 patients and healthy controls.

The V and J ends lost 5 bases and 4 bases, in that order; junction bases with no gene match: 11. This CDR3 is built from 17 residues. Germline V lookup: CDR1 ENHRY, CDR2 SYGVKD. Some clones are missing from TCRdb's copy, which holds only in-frame ones; the method was immunoSEQ multiplex PCR. The sample records roughly 34,000 clones, more than 80% being singletons. The table lists this clone with a count of one. The antigen is unknown. The study, taken as a whole, reports: Some memory CD4+ repertoires had no autoreactive clone sequences. Comparing one patient's CSF and blood CD4+ clonotypes highlighted HCRT- and TRIB2-specific autoreactive clonotypes. Autoreactive clonotypes reportedly recurred in blood of same and different patients, not controls.

The chain couples TRBV10-3 to TRBJ2-6; 7 bases agree with TRBD1. Source material: CD45RA- memory CD4+ T cells from PBMCs. This clonotype originated in a human donor with narcolepsy. As DNA, the CDR3 is TGTGCCATCAGTCGCTCGACAGGGAACTCAGGGGCCAACGTCCTGACTTTC. It translates to CAISRSTGNSGANVLTF.